The next 3 T cell receptor beta chains were all read from a single sample in a study of blood T cell repertoires in COVID-19. The repertoire was sequenced with immunoSEQ multiplex PCR; TCRdb's copy has only in-frame clones and lacks some. The repertoire has about 250,000 clones, under 90% of them found once; the top ten carry roughly 4%. Specimen: PBMCs or T cells enriched from blood (not recorded which). Receptors originate from a woman aged 25-40 years with acute COVID-19.

CDR3 nucleotides: TGCGCCAGCAGCCAAGATCGTACAGGGTCACGAAACACCATATATTTT. Its protein is CASSQDRTGSRNTIYF. The rearrangement links TRBV4-1 to TRBJ1-3; a possible D gene is TRBD1 (6 bases). V was trimmed by 0 bases and J by 5 bases, leaving 14 bases between them. CDR3 length equals 16 residues. Germline V gives CDR1 MGHRA, CDR2 YSYEKL.

The chain employs TRBV4-2 and TRBJ2-3; 13 bases align to TRBD2. The CDR3 length is 17 residues. V lost 1 base to trimming and J lost 2 bases; unmatched junction nucleotides: 3. Germline CDR1 and CDR2: LGHNA and YNFKEQ. The DNA for the CDR3 is TGTGCCAGCAGCCAAGGACTAGCGGGGGGCCTCACAGATACGCAGTATTTT. Protein sequence: CASSQGLAGGLTDTQYF.

This clone was counted once. The rearrangement uses TRBV4-3 and TRBJ1-1, with D possibly being TRBD1 (5 bases). Germline lookup yields CDR1 LGHNA and CDR2 YSLEER. The CDR3 has 14 residues. V gave up 2 bases and J gave up 7 bases, with 14 bases separating them. The CDR3 DNA reads as TGCGCCAGCAGCCAAATCGGCCGGGGGGGTGAAGCTTTCTTT. Its protein is CASSQIGRGGEAFF.